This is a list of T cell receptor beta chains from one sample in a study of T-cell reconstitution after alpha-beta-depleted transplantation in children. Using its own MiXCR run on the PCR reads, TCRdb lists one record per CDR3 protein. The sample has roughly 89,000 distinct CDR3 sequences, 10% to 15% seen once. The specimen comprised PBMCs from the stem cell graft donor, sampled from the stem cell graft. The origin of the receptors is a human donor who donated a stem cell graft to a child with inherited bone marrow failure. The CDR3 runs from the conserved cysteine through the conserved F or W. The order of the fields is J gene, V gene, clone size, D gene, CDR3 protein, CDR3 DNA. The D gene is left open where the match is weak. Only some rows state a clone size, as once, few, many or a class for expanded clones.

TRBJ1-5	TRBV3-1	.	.	CASSQDHQPQHF	TGTGCCAGCAGCCAAGACCATCAGCCCCAGCATTTT
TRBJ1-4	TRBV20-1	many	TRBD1	CSARDRRGLEKLFF	TGCAGTGCTAGAGATCGGAGGGGGCTGGAAAAACTGTTTTTT
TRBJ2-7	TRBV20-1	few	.	CSAWWTGSYEQYF	TGCAGTGCTTGGTGGACGGGCTCCTACGAGCAGTACTTC
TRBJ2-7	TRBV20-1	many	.	CSAWEYEQYF	TGCAGTGCTTGGGAGTACGAGCAGTACTTC
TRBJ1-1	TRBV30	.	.	CAWRENTEAFF	TGTGCCTGGAGGGAGAACACTGAAGCTTTCTTT
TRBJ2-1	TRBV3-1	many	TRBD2	CSSSQVGGGIAYNEQFF	TGTTCCAGCAGCCAGGTGGGCGGGGGGATCGCCTACAATGAGCAGTTCTTC
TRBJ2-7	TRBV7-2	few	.	CASSSTLTYEQYF	TGTGCCAGCAGCTCGACCTTAACCTACGAGCAGTACTTC
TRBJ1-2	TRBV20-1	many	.	CSARDNLGYGYTF	TGCAGTGCTAGAGATAACCTTGGGTATGGCTACACCTTC
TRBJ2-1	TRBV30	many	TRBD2	CARASGAGGLDEQFF	TGTGCCCGCGCCTCGGGGGCGGGAGGTCTCGATGAGCAGTTCTTC
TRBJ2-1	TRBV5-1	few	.	CASSLGGGLIDNEQFF	TGCGCCAGCAGCTTGGGGGGGGGCCTAATCGACAATGAGCAGTTCTTC
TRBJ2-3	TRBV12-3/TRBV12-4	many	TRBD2	CATGGAGGPADTQYF	TGTGCCACAGGAGGGGCGGGGGGGCCGGCAGATACGCAGTATTTT
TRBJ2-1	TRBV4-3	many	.	CASSQLESSYNEQFF	TGCGCCAGCAGCCAATTAGAGAGCTCCTACAATGAGCAGTTCTTC
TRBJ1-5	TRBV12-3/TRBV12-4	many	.	CASRGPGGQPQHF	TGTGCCAGCAGGGGGCCGGGGGGTCAGCCCCAGCATTTT
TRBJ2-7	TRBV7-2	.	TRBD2	CASSLANSGGRYQQYF	TGTGCCAGCAGCTTAGCGAACTCAGGCGGGAGATACCAGCAGTACTTC
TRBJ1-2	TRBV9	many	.	CASRQSGATGYTF	TGTGCCAGCAGGCAGAGCGGGGCCACCGGCTACACCTTC
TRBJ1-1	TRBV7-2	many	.	CASSPRTSLEAFF	TGTGCCAGCAGCCCACGGACGAGCCTTGAAGCTTTCTTT